This T cell receptor (beta chain) was observed in a study of blood T cell repertoires in COVID-19. Study-wide background: COVID-19 samples collected from the United States, Italy and Spain covered acute and convalescent phases.

The CDR3 covers 13 residues. Trimming removed 4 bases from V and 7 bases from J; junction bases left unmatched: 5. Germline V gene data show CDR1 as SGHRS and CDR2 as YFSETQ. Methods used by the authors: Estimation of nucleated cell counts relied on the amplification of reference gene primers. TCRdb's table, derived via immunoSEQ multiplex PCR, lists solely in-frame clones and lacks some. The DNA gave D and trimming, while V, J and clone size come from that table. The sample has 150,000 or so clones, around 81% seen once. The sequenced sample consisted of peripheral blood. This receptor was taken from a man in his 60s with active or convalescent COVID-19. This chain links TRBV5-1 with TRBJ2-1; TRBD1 matches at 7 bases. The CDR3 here is CASSPGTANEQFF. In nucleotides, the CDR3 is TGCGCCAGCAGCCCAGGGACAGCGAATGAGCAGTTCTTC.